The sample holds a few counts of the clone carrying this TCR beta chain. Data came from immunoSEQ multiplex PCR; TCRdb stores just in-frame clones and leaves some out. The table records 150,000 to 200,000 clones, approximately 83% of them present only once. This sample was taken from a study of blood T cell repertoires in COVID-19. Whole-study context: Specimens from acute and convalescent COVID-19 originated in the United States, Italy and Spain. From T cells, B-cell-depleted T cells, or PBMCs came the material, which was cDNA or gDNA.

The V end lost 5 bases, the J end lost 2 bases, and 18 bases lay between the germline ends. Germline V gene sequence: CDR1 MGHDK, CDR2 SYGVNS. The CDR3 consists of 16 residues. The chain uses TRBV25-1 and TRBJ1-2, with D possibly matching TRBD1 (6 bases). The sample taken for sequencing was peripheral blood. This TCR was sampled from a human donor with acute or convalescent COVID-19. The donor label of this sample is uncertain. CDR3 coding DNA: TGTGCCAGCAGTCAAATGGGAGCGGGGGCAAACTATGGCTACACCTTC. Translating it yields CASSQMGAGANYGYTF.